This is a list of T cell receptor beta chains from one sample in a study of blood T cell repertoires in COVID-19. Clones were sequenced by immunoSEQ multiplex PCR, and TCRdb holds only the in-frame ones, with some missing. The table has 200,000 to 250,000 clones, 80% to 90% seen once. Sequencing was done on a sample of peripheral blood. These receptors all come from a man aged 50 or older with active or convalescent COVID-19. Both conserved end residues are part of each CDR3. A D gene is named only where the DNA matches it firmly. The size entry is marked missing in some rows and otherwise reads once, few, many or a size class.

J gene | D gene | clone size | V gene | CDR3 protein | CDR3 DNA
TRBJ1-3 | TRBD1 | few | TRBV25-1 | CASSPRTGGNTIYF | TGTGCCAGCAGTCCGAGGACAGGTGGAAACACCATATATTTT
TRBJ2-1 | . | . | TRBV10-2 | CASWSGPSSYNEQFF | TGCGCCAGCTGGAGCGGGCCGAGCTCCTACAATGAGCAGTTCTTC
TRBJ1-2 | . | . | TRBV7-9 | CASSNRVGDAYGYTF | TGTGCCAGCAGTAACAGGGTAGGGGACGCCTATGGCTACACCTTC
TRBJ1-5 | TRBD1 | . | TRBV2 | CASSRDSGNQPQHF | TGTGCCAGCAGTCGGGACAGCGGGAATCAGCCCCAGCATTTT
TRBJ2-3 | TRBD2 | . | TRBV7-2 | CASSFSGTSGGGYTDTQYF | TGTGCCAGCAGCTTCAGCGGGACTAGCGGGGGGGGATACACAGATACGCAGTATTTT
TRBJ2-5 | TRBD1 | . | TRBV6-5 | CASRETGLKTQYF | TGTGCCAGCAGAGAGACAGGGCTCAAGACCCAGTACTTC
TRBJ2-7 | TRBD1 | . | TRBV30 | CAWNYLSGTDVHF | TGTGCCTGGAACTACCTTTCGGGGACAGACGTTCACTTC
TRBJ1-2 | . | . | TRBV6-6 | CASRPGTLSGYTF | TGTGCCAGCAGGCCCGGGACATTGAGCGGCTACACCTTC
TRBJ2-2 | . | . | TRBV7-9 | CASSSRANTGELFF | TGTGCCAGCAGCTCCCGTGCGAACACCGGGGAGCTGTTTTTT
TRBJ2-7 | TRBD1 | . | TRBV10-3 | CAISAGQGGSYEQYF | TGTGCCATCAGTGCGGGACAGGGAGGTAGCTACGAGCAGTACTTC
TRBJ1-3 | . | . | TRBV5-1 | CASSLATGVSGNTIYF | TGCGCCAGCAGCTTGGCCACGGGGGTCTCTGGAAACACCATATATTTT
TRBJ2-1 | . | few | TRBV6-2/TRBV6-3 | CASSYSQAGGGLYNEQFF | TGTGCCAGCAGTTACTCCCAAGCGGGCGGGGGCTTGTACAATGAGCAGTTCTTC
TRBJ2-1 | . | . | TRBV7-3 | CASSVSRVSEQFF | TGTGCCAGCAGCGTCTCCCGGGTCTCGGAGCAGTTCTTC
TRBJ1-1 | . | . | TRBV5-1 | CASSLHNTEAFF | TGCGCCAGCAGCTTGCATAACACTGAAGCTTTCTTT
TRBJ2-7 | . | . | TRBV19 | CASSTQGASSYEQYF | TGTGCCAGTAGTACACAGGGAGCAAGTTCCTACGAGCAGTACTTC
TRBJ1-1 | . | . | TRBV6-5 | CASTFGQPNTEAFF | TGTGCCAGCACTTTTGGGCAGCCGAACACTGAAGCTTTCTTT
TRBJ2-3 | . | once | TRBV5-5 | CASSPEALTDTQYF | TGTGCCAGCAGCCCTGAGGCCCTCACAGATACGCAGTATTTT
TRBJ2-5 | . | . | TRBV12-3/TRBV12-4 | CASSLRFPETQYF | TGTGCCAGCAGTTTGCGCTTTCCAGAGACCCAGTACTTC
TRBJ1-5 | . | once | TRBV5-1 | CALPGGNQPQHF | TGCGCCCTTCCGGGGGGGAATCAGCCCCAGCATTTT
TRBJ2-7 | . | . | TRBV6-5 | CASSPQESYEQYF | TGTGCCAGCAGTCCACAGGAATCCTACGAGCAGTACTTC
TRBJ1-2 | TRBD1 | . | TRBV25-1 | CASSSYRGAYGYTF | TGTGCCAGCAGTTCCTACAGGGGGGCCTATGGCTACACCTTC
TRBJ1-5 | TRBD1 | once | TRBV7-8 | CASSPGAHRGVAQPQHF | TGTGCCAGCAGCCCGGGGGCCCACAGGGGAGTGGCTCAGCCCCAGCATTTT
TRBJ2-3 | TRBD1 | . | TRBV9 | CASSAYRGGTDTQYF | TGTGCCAGCAGCGCCTACAGGGGAGGCACAGATACGCAGTATTTT
TRBJ1-1 | . | few | TRBV19 | CASSYGGPTEAFF | TGTGCCAGTAGCTACGGGGGTCCTACTGAAGCTTTCTTT
TRBJ2-3 | . | once | TRBV7-9 | CASSHTTASEADTQYF | TGTGCCAGCAGCCACACTACAGCTTCGGAGGCAGATACGCAGTATTTT
TRBJ1-1 | TRBD1 | many | TRBV27 | CASSLGRGLTTEAFF | TGTGCCAGCAGTTTAGGCAGGGGGCTTACCACTGAAGCTTTCTTT
TRBJ1-2 | TRBD1 | few | TRBV12-5 | CASGLGPTGGTSDGYTF | TGTGCTAGTGGTTTGGGCCCAACAGGGGGCACGTCGGATGGCTACACCTTC
TRBJ1-2 | TRBD1 | . | TRBV6-2/TRBV6-3 | CASSTGTGHGYTF | TGTGCCAGCAGTACCGGGACAGGGCATGGCTACACCTTC
TRBJ2-5 | TRBD1 | . | TRBV6-1 | CASSGGTGGPVAKETQYF | TGTGCCAGCAGTGGGGGGACAGGAGGGCCCGTCGCCAAGGAGACCCAGTACTTC
TRBJ2-5 | . | . | TRBV9 | CASSVSVGGPDQETQYF | TGTGCCAGCAGCGTAAGTGTCGGGGGGCCTGACCAAGAGACCCAGTACTTC
TRBJ2-2 | TRBD1 | . | TRBV11-3 | CASSPTHGQGNTGELFF | TGTGCCAGCAGCCCTACTCATGGACAGGGCAACACCGGGGAGCTGTTTTTT
TRBJ1-2 | . | few | TRBV5-1 | CASSLYTSGLGYTF | TGCGCCAGCAGCCTATATACCTCAGGGCTCGGCTACACCTTC
TRBJ2-3 | . | . | TRBV2 | CASTPNGVYTDTQYF | TGTGCCAGCACCCCGAATGGAGTATATACAGATACGCAGTATTTT
TRBJ1-1 | . | . | TRBV24-1 | CATRIGSGDTEAFF | TGTGCCACCAGGATAGGGTCGGGGGACACTGAAGCTTTCTTT
TRBJ1-5 | . | . | TRBV15 | CATSSLQRGGSQPQHF | TGTGCCACCAGCAGTCTTCAGAGGGGGGGCAGTCAGCCCCAGCATTTT
TRBJ1-1 | . | . | TRBV30 | CAWSVPEGEAFF | TGTGCCTGGAGTGTACCGGAGGGTGAAGCTTTCTTT
TRBJ2-1 | . | once | TRBV4-3 | CASSHSGAYNEQFF | TGCGCCAGCAGCCACTCCGGGGCCTACAATGAGCAGTTCTTC
TRBJ2-7 | TRBD2 | few | TRBV7-9 | CASSALAGDEQYF | TGTGCCAGCAGCGCGCTAGCGGGAGACGAGCAGTACTTC
TRBJ2-2 | TRBD1 | . | TRBV5-4 | CASSSLDRAGTGELFF | TGTGCCAGCAGCTCACTAGACAGGGCTGGCACCGGGGAGCTGTTTTTT
TRBJ2-5 | TRBD2 | few | TRBV7-6 | CASSPAGLAGGKTQYF | TGTGCCAGCAGCCCCGCTGGACTAGCGGGGGGGAAGACCCAGTACTTC
TRBJ1-2 | . | . | TRBV9 | CASSVALGADYGYTF | TGTGCCAGCAGCGTAGCGCTGGGGGCGGACTATGGCTACACCTTC
TRBJ2-5 | TRBD2 | . | TRBV5-1 | CASSPLAGGKETQYF | TGCGCCAGCAGTCCCCTAGCGGGGGGGAAGGAGACCCAGTACTTC
TRBJ2-3 | . | . | TRBV28 | CASSGSGKTQYF | TGTGCCAGCAGTGGGTCGGGGAAGACGCAGTATTTT
TRBJ2-1 | . | . | TRBV5-1 | CASSLGPSGSDEQFF | TGCGCCAGCAGCTTGGGGCCATCAGGGTCCGATGAGCAGTTCTTC
TRBJ1-6 | . | . | TRBV7-6 | CASSLDPGRDSPLHF | TGTGCCAGCAGCTTAGATCCGGGGAGGGATTCACCCCTCCACTTT
TRBJ1-3 | . | . | TRBV12-3/TRBV12-4 | CASTYSGNTIYF | TGTGCCAGCACTTACTCTGGAAACACCATATATTTT
TRBJ1-1 | TRBD1 | once | TRBV5-6 | CASSWGQGRGEAFF | TGTGCCAGCAGCTGGGGACAGGGCCGAGGTGAAGCTTTCTTT
TRBJ2-2 | TRBD2 | . | TRBV20-1 | CSASVLAGADTGELFF | TGCAGTGCTAGTGTTCTAGCGGGGGCAGACACCGGGGAGCTGTTTTTT
TRBJ2-3 | TRBD2 | . | TRBV7-8 | CASSSFLAGGTDTQYF | TGTGCCAGCAGCTCCTTTCTAGCGGGGGGCACAGATACGCAGTATTTT
TRBJ1-3 | TRBD1 | . | TRBV7-9 | CASSSDRDLSVTIYF | TGTGCCAGCAGCTCGGACAGGGATTTGAGCGTCACCATATATTTT
TRBJ2-7 | TRBD2 | . | TRBV28 | CATRPGLAGPYEQYF | TGTGCCACCCGCCCCGGGCTAGCGGGCCCCTACGAGCAGTACTTC
TRBJ1-1 | . | . | TRBV5-6 | CASKAGGGSLNTEAFF | TGTGCCAGCAAGGCGGGGGGAGGATCCCTGAACACTGAAGCTTTCTTT
TRBJ1-1 | . | . | TRBV7-2 | CASSLVRPRTEAFF | TGTGCCAGCAGCTTAGTGCGGCCCCGCACTGAAGCTTTCTTT
TRBJ2-7 | . | . | TRBV15 | CATGGGGDAYEQYF | TGTGCCACAGGTGGGGGGGGCGATGCCTACGAGCAGTACTTC
TRBJ1-2 | TRBD1 | . | TRBV6-5 | CASRAQGVVYGYTF | TGTGCCAGCAGGGCCCAGGGGGTGGTCTATGGCTACACCTTC